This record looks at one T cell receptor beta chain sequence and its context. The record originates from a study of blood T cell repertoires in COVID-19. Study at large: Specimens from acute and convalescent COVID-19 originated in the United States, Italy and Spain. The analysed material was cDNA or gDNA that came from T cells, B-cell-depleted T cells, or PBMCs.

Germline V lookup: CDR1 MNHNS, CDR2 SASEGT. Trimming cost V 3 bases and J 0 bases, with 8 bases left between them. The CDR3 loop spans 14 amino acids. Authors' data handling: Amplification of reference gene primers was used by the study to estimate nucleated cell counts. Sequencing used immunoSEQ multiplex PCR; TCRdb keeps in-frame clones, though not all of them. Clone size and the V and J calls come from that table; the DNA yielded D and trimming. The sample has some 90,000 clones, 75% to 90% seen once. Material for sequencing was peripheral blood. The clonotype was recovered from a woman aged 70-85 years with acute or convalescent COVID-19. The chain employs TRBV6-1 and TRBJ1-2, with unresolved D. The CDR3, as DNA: TGTGCCAGCAGTGAGAGAGGGTCTAACTATGGCTACACCTTC. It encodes CASSERGSNYGYTF.